Below, 27 T cell receptor beta chains from the same sample are listed, as sequenced in a study of beta chain features in type 1 diabetes. cDNA synthesis used the whole RNA isolate, giving expressed TCRB sequences. Generated by immunoSEQ multiplex PCR, the TCRdb table keeps only in-frame clones and is missing some. The sample consists of 390,000 or so clones, about 14% of them appearing once. Material: naive CD4+ T cells from blood. The receptors come from a man aged 30-40 years in good health.

This chain uses TRBV9 with TRBJ1-6; D remains ambiguous. Germline V gene data show CDR1 as SGDLS and CDR2 as YYNGEE. CDR3 length: 12 amino acids. The V and J ends lost 0 bases and 14 bases respectively, with 9 bases between them. CDR3: CASSVANGALHF. The CDR3 bases are TGTGCCAGCAGCGTAGCAAATGGCGCCCTCCACTTT.

J is TRBJ1-5 and V is TRBV4-2; TRBD1 is a possible D gene (6 bases). Germline CDR1 and CDR2: LGHNA and YNFKEQ. V lost 4 bases to trimming and J lost 2 bases, with 15 bases between them. The CDR3 length is 16 residues. DNA of the CDR3: TGTGCCAGCAGCCCCGGACAGTCGAGTGGCAATCAGCCCCAGCATTTT. Translation gives CASSPGQSSGNQPQHF.

The sample holds a few counts of this clone. The V call is TRBV5-1, the J call TRBJ1-1, with 9 bases that match TRBD1. Germline values: CDR1 SGHRS, CDR2 YFSETQ. This CDR3 has 13 amino acids. V lost 4 bases to trimming and J lost 10 bases; unmatched junction nucleotides: 8. CDR3 residues: CASSPGTGNGAFF. In nucleotides, the CDR3 is TGCGCCAGCAGCCCCGGGACAGGGAATGGAGCTTTCTTT.

This clone was detected only a few times. This chain uses TRBV7-8 with TRBJ2-1; TRBD2 matches at 11 bases. V was pared by 5 bases and J by 7 bases, with 4 bases of the junction left unmatched. CDR1 and CDR2 (germline): SGHVS, FQNEAQ. The CDR3 runs 14 residues. CDR3 loop: CASSRLAGKNEQFF. In nucleotides, the CDR3 is TGTGCCAGCAGCCGACTAGCGGGAAAGAATGAGCAGTTCTTC. Together with reference TRBV7-8 and TRBJ2-1, the CDR3 gives the full variable domain: GAGVSQSPRYKVAKRGQDVALRCDPISGHVSLFWYQQALGQGPEFLTYFQNEAQLDKSGLPSDRFFAERPEGSVSTLKIQRTQQEDSAVYLCASSRLAGKNEQFFGPGTRLTVL.

This clone was seen repeatedly, ten times or more. This rearrangement joins TRBV10-3 to TRBJ2-1, with 14 positions matching TRBD2. The CDR3 has 15 amino acids. The V gene end was trimmed by 3 bases and the J gene end by 8 bases; junction bases not matched to a gene: 3. In germline, CDR1 is ENHRY, CDR2 SYGVKD. As DNA, the CDR3 is TGTGCCATCAGTGATGGGACTAGCGGGAGTTATGAGCAGTTCTTC. Its protein is CAISDGTSGSYEQFF.

About this clone: The sample carries other DNA sequences with the same CDR3. The chain carries TRBV30 and TRBJ1-4; maybe TRBD1 (6 bases). Per germline, CDR1 GTSNPN and CDR2 SVGIG (reference sequence). This CDR3 has 13 amino acids. Trimming left V 3 bases short and J 2 bases short, with 7 bases between. The CDR3 DNA follows: TGTGCCTGGAGCAGGGGTACTAATGAAAAACTGTTTTTT. The encoded protein is CAWSRGTNEKLFF.

This clone turned up a few times. This sequence joins TRBV4-1 and TRBJ2-5; no clear D. Germline CDR1 and CDR2: MGHRA and YSYEKL. V was shortened by 1 base and J by 5 bases, with 8 bases between the two germline ends. The CDR3 runs 13 residues. The CDR3 reads CASSQVYTETQYF. The CDR3 DNA is TGCGCCAGCAGCCAAGTCTATACGGAGACCCAGTACTTC.

The chain carries TRBV9 and TRBJ2-5; D gene unclear. Germline values: CDR1 SGDLS, CDR2 YYNGEE. V lost 4 bases to trimming and J lost 0 bases, with 4 bases between them. There are 12 residues in the CDR3. DNA of the CDR3: TGTGCCAGCAGCACAGACCAAGAGACCCAGTACTTC. Amino acids: CASSTDQETQYF. Based on the CDR3 plus reference TRBV9 and TRBJ2-5, the full variable domain is DSGVTQTPKHLITATGQRVTLRCSPRSGDLSVYWYQQSLDQGLQFLIQYYNGEERAKGNILERFSAQQFPDLHSELNLSSLELGDSALYFCASSTDQETQYFGPGTRLLVL.

A remark on this clone: This sample includes further DNA sequences coding for the same CDR3. The chain recombines TRBV20-1 with TRBJ2-3; D is undetermined. Germline V gives CDR1 DFQATT, CDR2 SNEGSKA (reference sequence). V was pared by 5 bases and J by 5 bases, with 8 bases between. This CDR3 is 11 amino acids long. Here the CDR3 reads CSARVKDTQYF. The CDR3 coding sequence is TGCAGTGCTCGTGTGAAAGATACGCAGTATTTT.

The chain recombines TRBV5-1 with TRBJ2-5; a weak D match, TRBD2 (5 bases). Germline loops: CDR1 SGHRS, CDR2 YFSETQ. Trimming left V 4 bases short and J 6 bases short, with 16 bases between. The CDR3 loop spans 14 amino acids. CDR3 bases: TGCGCCAGCAGCCCGGGGAGTCGCCTCAAGACCCAGTACTTC. Amino acid sequence: CASSPGSRLKTQYF.

This chain uses TRBV18 with TRBJ1-4; D is unclear. The V gene's germline CDR1 is KGHSH and CDR2 LQKENI. CDR3 length equals 14 residues. V lost 4 bases to trimming and J lost 0 bases, with 6 bases between them. This CDR3 is CASSRGATNEKLFF. The CDR3 coding sequence is TGTGCCAGCTCACGCGGAGCAACTAATGAAAAACTGTTTTTT.

V and J are TRBV29-1 and TRBJ2-7; 10 bases align to TRBD1. The CDR3 is 16 amino acids. CDR1 and CDR2 (germline): SQVTM, ANQGSEA. The trim removed 6 bases at V and 6 bases at J, leaving 17 bases unmatched. CDR3 DNA sequence: TGCAGCGTCGCGTCAACCGGACAGGGGGGCTCTCGCGAGCAGTACTTC. Translated: CSVASTGQGGSREQYF.

This clone was recorded a few times. The chain couples TRBV14 to TRBJ1-5; tentatively, D is TRBD1 (5 bases). Trimming left V 2 bases short and J 0 bases short, with 5 bases between. This CDR3 comprises 14 residues. Per germline, CDR1 SGHDN and CDR2 FVKESK. DNA for the CDR3: TGTGCCAGCAGCCAACAGGGTAGCAATCAGCCCCAGCATTTT. It codes for CASSQQGSNQPQHF.

The chain couples TRBV27 to TRBJ2-1; D unresolved. The V and J ends lost 7 bases and 6 bases respectively, with 13 bases between them. Germline V gene data show CDR1 as MNHEY and CDR2 as SMNVEV (reference sequence). The CDR3 spans 13 residues. CDR3 protein: CASNRAGSNEQFF. The CDR3 DNA reads TGTGCCAGCAATAGGGCCGGTTCCAATGAGCAGTTCTTC.

In its sample, this clone was seen a few times. Here the CDR3 DNA reads TGCGCCAGCAGCTTGAGGGAGCTGTCTGAAGCTTTCTTT. It encodes CASSLRELSEAFF. This chain joins TRBV5-1 and TRBJ1-1; the D is unclear. This CDR3 has 13 amino acids. The V end lost 1 base, the J end lost 6 bases, and 10 bases lay between the germline ends. The V gene's germline CDR1 is SGHRS and CDR2 YFSETQ.

The chain links TRBV7-2 to TRBJ1-3; the D gene is possibly TRBD1 (5 bases). The CDR3 extends over 16 amino acids. The V gene lost 0 bases and the J gene lost 2 bases, with 11 bases spanning the gap. Per the germline V gene, CDR1 is SGHTA and CDR2 is FQGNSA. The CDR3 loop reads CASSLAGARTGNTIYF. The CDR3 region has the DNA TGTGCCAGCAGCTTAGCAGGGGCTAGAACTGGAAACACCATATATTTT.

This clone was detected a few times. The V and J genes are TRBV27 and TRBJ2-1; TRBD2 agrees at 14 bases. The CDR3 length is 16 residues. Germline V gene sequence: CDR1 MNHEY, CDR2 SMNVEV (reference sequence). Trimming at V came to 4 bases and at J to 9 bases, leaving 8 bases not matched to a gene. CDR3 in amino acids: CASSSVGTSGGGEQFF. CDR3 nucleotide sequence: TGTGCCAGCAGTTCAGTCGGGACTAGCGGGGGAGGTGAGCAGTTCTTC.

Here the CDR3 reads CASSIPRDTQYF. In DNA, the CDR3 is TGTGCCAGTAGTATCCCCCGGGATACGCAGTATTTT. The rearrangement links TRBV19 to TRBJ2-3; D gene uncertain. Germline-derived CDR1 and CDR2 are LNHDA and SQIVND (reference sequence). This CDR3 is built from 12 residues. With 3 bases removed from V and 6 bases from J, the gap between germline ends came to 7 bases.

CDR3 residues: CASSPSRGSTDTQYF. The DNA of the CDR3 is TGTGCCAGCAGCCCTTCCCGCGGGAGTACAGATACGCAGTATTTT. The J gene is TRBJ2-3, the V gene TRBV9; TRBD2 matches at 7 bases. CDR3 length: 15 amino acids. Losses at the gene ends were 4 bases for V and 3 bases for J; bases not matched to a gene: 8. Germline V CDR1 and CDR2: SGDLS, YYNGEE.

The chain links TRBV11-2 to TRBJ2-3; TRBD2 matches 8 bases. V trimming: 6 bases; J trimming: 14 bases; junction bases outside the gene matches: 7. CDR1 is SGHAT, CDR2 FQNNGV, per germline. The CDR3 contains 11 residues. The CDR3 DNA follows: TGTGCCAGCAGGTCCGCGGGGGGTCCGTATTTT. Protein product: CASRSAGGPYF.

This clone was recorded a few times. The J gene is TRBJ2-5, the V gene TRBV13; D is unclear. The V end was cut by 2 bases, the J end by 2 bases, with 12 bases between. Germline CDR1 is PRHDT and CDR2 is FYEKMQ (reference sequence). CDR3 length: 15 amino acids. CDR3 residues: CASSLRTAAQETQYF. The CDR3 bases are TGTGCCAGCAGCTTACGGACGGCGGCTCAAGAGACCCAGTACTTC.

This chain connects TRBV11-2 to TRBJ2-5; no clear D. CDR1 is SGHAT and CDR2 is FQNNGV in the germline V gene. Trimming removed 5 bases at V and 5 bases at J, with 18 bases between. The CDR3 extends over 15 amino acids. CDR3 DNA: TGTGCCAGCAGCCACCCGGGCCTCCCCCGGGAGACCCAGTACTTC. Encoded protein: CASSHPGLPRETQYF.

This sequence joins TRBV7-3 and TRBJ2-3, with 8 bases identical to TRBD1. Germline CDR1 SGHTA, CDR2 FQGTGA. J was trimmed by 4 bases and V by 4 bases; bases with no gene match: 4. The CDR3 runs 14 residues. The CDR3 here is CASSSRGPADTQYF. CDR3 DNA sequence: TGTGCCAGCAGCTCCAGGGGGCCCGCAGATACGCAGTATTTT.

This clone was detected a few times. The V gene is TRBV29-1, the J gene TRBJ2-1, with a possible D match to TRBD1 (7 bases). This CDR3 is 18 amino acids long. CDR1 SQVTM and CDR2 ANQGSEA come from the germline V gene. V was trimmed by 6 bases and J by 9 bases, leaving 33 bases between them. The CDR3 spells CSVIGVTGRRPSVSEQFF. In nucleotides, the CDR3 is TGCAGCGTAATAGGGGTGACAGGGAGGAGGCCCTCTGTATCTGAGCAGTTCTTC.

The V and J genes are TRBV10-3 and TRBJ2-5; 9 nucleotides agree with TRBD1. The CDR3 loop spans 18 amino acids. The V and J ends lost 5 bases and 2 bases, in that order; junction bases with no gene match: 15. The germline CDR1 and CDR2 sequences are ENHRY and SYGVKD. CDR3 amino acids: CAISQPLGQGRGQETQYF. The CDR3 nucleotides are TGTGCCATCAGTCAGCCCCTCGGACAGGGGAGAGGGCAAGAGACCCAGTACTTC.

This clone was counted a few times. V usage is TRBV5-4 and J usage is TRBJ2-1, with 9 positions matching TRBD2. The CDR3 spans 15 residues. Losses at the gene ends were 4 bases for V and 9 bases for J; bases not matched to a gene: 11. Germline V lookup: CDR1 SGHNT, CDR2 YYREEE (reference sequence). CDR3 DNA sequence: TGTGCCAGCAGCCCCGGAACTAGCGGGTTACGTGAGCAGTTCTTC. Its translation: CASSPGTSGLREQFF.

The V gene is TRBV7-2, the J gene TRBJ2-7; D is unclear. CDR1 is SGHTA and CDR2 is FQGNSA in the germline V gene. The V gene lost 5 bases and the J gene lost 6 bases, with 11 bases spanning the gap. This CDR3 comprises 12 residues. The CDR3 nucleotides are TGTGCCAGCAGCCACGGTGTAGGCGAGCAGTACGTC. Its protein product is CASSHGVGEQYV.